This TCR beta chain is drawn from a study of control samples from healthy donors and cancer patients. Trimming took 3 bases from V and 0 from J, leaving 10 bases between them. The CDR3 is 16 residues long. From germline, CDR1 is SGHRS and CDR2 YFSETQ. TCRdb keeps only in-frame clones here, not all; method: immunoSEQ multiplex PCR. Of 75,000 to 100,000 clones in the sample, 88% were seen once. The material sequenced was blood. V and J are TRBV5-1 and TRBJ2-6, with TRBD2 as a possible D gene (5 bases). This receptor was obtained from a man younger than 40 in good health. The CDR3 sequence: CASSWGGSSGANVLTF. The DNA for the CDR3 is TGCGCCAGCAGCTGGGGTGGGAGCTCTGGGGCCAACGTCCTGACTTTC.